The rows below give T cell receptor beta chains drawn from one sample of a study of regulatory T cells in long-lasting Graves disease. TCRdb independently ran MiXCR on the multiplex PCR reads; one entry per CDR3 protein. Of a few hundred thousand distinct CDR3 sequences listed, roughly 23% were seen once; the top ten hold under 15%. This sample comprised peripheral blood mononuclear cells (PBMCs), obtained when the disease was refractory, from a patient treated with antithyroid drugs. The receptors were sampled from a female donor with Graves disease. Both conserved end residues are part of each CDR3. The order of the fields is J gene, V gene, clone size, D gene, CDR3 protein, CDR3 DNA. D genes are given only for firm matches. Expanded clones are given a class, and other clones once, few, many or no size at all.

j_gene: TRBJ2-7; v_gene: TRBV20-1; abundance: many; d_gene: TRBD2; CDR3aa: CSARGGLVKGEQYF; CDR3nt: TGCAGTGCTAGAGGTGGACTAGTTAAGGGCGAGCAGTACTTC
j_gene: TRBJ1-2; v_gene: TRBV2; abundance: many; d_gene: NA; CDR3aa: CASSERGAHGYTF; CDR3nt: TGTGCCAGCAGTGAAAGAGGCGCCCATGGCTACACCTTC
j_gene: TRBJ2-6; v_gene: TRBV9; abundance: few; d_gene: NA; CDR3aa: CASSVDPGGGANVLTF; CDR3nt: TGTGCCAGCAGCGTCGACCCCGGCGGTGGGGCCAACGTCCTGACTTTC
j_gene: TRBJ2-7; v_gene: TRBV12-3/TRBV12-4; abundance: many; d_gene: NA; CDR3aa: CASVCIGQVLFRYEQYF; CDR3nt: TGTGCCAGCGTGTGTATCGGGCAGGTACTTTTTAGGTACGAGCAGTACTTC
j_gene: TRBJ2-5; v_gene: TRBV3-1; abundance: NA; d_gene: NA; CDR3aa: CASSQEYEEAEETQYF; CDR3nt: TGTGCCAGCAGCCAAGAGTACGAGGAGGCCGAGGAGACCCAGTACTTC
j_gene: TRBJ1-5; v_gene: TRBV3-1; abundance: few; d_gene: NA; CDR3aa: CASSQAVGEQPQHF; CDR3nt: TGTGCCAGCAGCCAAGCGGTAGGGGAACAGCCCCAGCATTTT
j_gene: TRBJ2-1; v_gene: TRBV14; abundance: NA; d_gene: NA; CDR3aa: CASSHVLSGQKFF; CDR3nt: TGTGCCAGCAGCCACGTTCTAAGCGGGCAGAAGTTCTTC
j_gene: TRBJ1-4; v_gene: TRBV19; abundance: NA; d_gene: NA; CDR3aa: CASTQGWMGANEKMFF; CDR3nt: TGTGCCAGTACACAGGGTTGGATGGGGGCTAATGAAAAAATGTTTTTT
j_gene: TRBJ2-5; v_gene: TRBV13; abundance: few; d_gene: TRBD2; CDR3aa: CASSSIAGDQETQYF; CDR3nt: TGTGCCAGCAGCTCTATAGCGGGTGACCAAGAGACCCAGTACTTC
j_gene: TRBJ2-2; v_gene: TRBV9; abundance: NA; d_gene: NA; CDR3aa: CASSVGGLPGTNTGELFF; CDR3nt: TGTGCCAGCAGCGTAGGGGGCCTACCGGGGACCAACACCGGGGAGCTGTTTTTT
j_gene: TRBJ1-1; v_gene: TRBV7-9; abundance: few; d_gene: NA; CDR3aa: CASSRQDTEAFF; CDR3nt: TGTGCCAGCAGCCGACAGGACACTGAAGCTTTCTTT
j_gene: TRBJ2-7; v_gene: TRBV19; abundance: NA; d_gene: NA; CDR3aa: CASSIGSAFYEQYF; CDR3nt: TGTGCCAGTAGTATAGGGTCGGCCTTCTACGAGCAGTACTTC
j_gene: TRBJ1-1; v_gene: TRBV12-3/TRBV12-4; abundance: few; d_gene: NA; CDR3aa: CASSLIRTEAFF; CDR3nt: TGTGCCAGCAGTTTAATCCGGACTGAAGCTTTCTTT
j_gene: TRBJ2-7; v_gene: TRBV20-1; abundance: many; d_gene: NA; CDR3aa: CSAIQTDAPYEQYF; CDR3nt: TGCAGTGCTATTCAGACGGACGCTCCCTACGAGCAGTACTTC
j_gene: TRBJ2-7; v_gene: TRBV6-1; abundance: NA; d_gene: TRBD2; CDR3aa: CASSPLAGSRYEQYF; CDR3nt: TGTGCCAGCAGCCCCCTAGCGGGAAGTCGCTACGAGCAGTACTTC
j_gene: TRBJ1-6; v_gene: TRBV12-3/TRBV12-4; abundance: many; d_gene: NA; CDR3aa: CASSSRTSSPLHF; CDR3nt: TGTGCCAGCAGTTCCAGGACCAGTTCACCCCTCCACTTT
j_gene: TRBJ2-1; v_gene: TRBV7-2; abundance: NA; d_gene: TRBD1; CDR3aa: CASSSRQGAYNEQFF; CDR3nt: TGTGCCAGCAGCTCACGACAGGGGGCCTACAATGAGCAGTTCTTC
j_gene: TRBJ2-3; v_gene: TRBV20-1; abundance: NA; d_gene: NA; CDR3aa: CSDTTSTDTQYF; CDR3nt: TGCAGTGATACGACTAGCACAGATACGCAGTATTTT
j_gene: TRBJ2-7; v_gene: TRBV19; abundance: NA; d_gene: NA; CDR3aa: CASSIGRDKRYEQYF; CDR3nt: TGTGCCAGTAGTATCGGTCGGGACAAAAGGTACGAGCAGTACTTC
j_gene: TRBJ2-3; v_gene: TRBV2; abundance: NA; d_gene: TRBD2; CDR3aa: CASSGPPLAGSTDTQYF; CDR3nt: TGTGCCAGCAGTGGCCCTCCCCTAGCGGGAAGCACAGATACGCAGTATTTT
j_gene: TRBJ1-2; v_gene: TRBV6-2/TRBV6-3; abundance: few; d_gene: NA; CDR3aa: CASSYNMGSNYGYTF; CDR3nt: TGTGCCAGCAGTTACAACATGGGGTCTAACTATGGCTACACCTTC
j_gene: TRBJ2-2; v_gene: TRBV15; abundance: few; d_gene: NA; CDR3aa: CATSRENASNRTGELFF; CDR3nt: TGTGCCACCAGCAGAGAAAACGCCTCTAATAGGACCGGGGAGCTGTTTTTT
j_gene: TRBJ1-5; v_gene: TRBV28; abundance: many; d_gene: NA; CDR3aa: CASWSGVQPQHF; CDR3nt: TGTGCCAGCTGGAGCGGGGTTCAGCCCCAGCATTTT
j_gene: TRBJ2-4; v_gene: TRBV30; abundance: NA; d_gene: TRBD2; CDR3aa: CAFRTSGLAKNIQYF; CDR3nt: TGTGCCTTTCGGACTAGCGGTCTAGCCAAAAACATTCAGTACTTC
j_gene: TRBJ2-3; v_gene: TRBV7-2; abundance: few; d_gene: TRBD2; CDR3aa: CASSHQTSGTDTQYF; CDR3nt: TGTGCCAGCAGCCACCAGACTAGCGGCACAGATACGCAGTATTTT
j_gene: TRBJ1-5; v_gene: TRBV24-1; abundance: NA; d_gene: TRBD1; CDR3aa: CATSDASGQRSNQPQHF; CDR3nt: TGTGCCACCAGTGATGCCTCGGGACAGCGTAGCAATCAGCCCCAGCATTTT
j_gene: TRBJ2-1; v_gene: TRBV7-3; abundance: NA; d_gene: NA; CDR3aa: CASSPDLSSYNEQFF; CDR3nt: TGTGCCAGCAGCCCAGACCTAAGCTCCTACAATGAGCAGTTCTTC
j_gene: TRBJ1-2; v_gene: TRBV3-1; abundance: NA; d_gene: NA; CDR3aa: CASSQEWTDHGYTF; CDR3nt: TGTGCCAGCAGCCAAGAGTGGACAGACCATGGCTACACCTTC
j_gene: TRBJ1-6; v_gene: TRBV19; abundance: NA; d_gene: NA; CDR3aa: CASSTPWENSPLHF; CDR3nt: TGTGCCAGTAGTACCCCCTGGGAGAATTCACCCCTCCACTTT
j_gene: TRBJ2-7; v_gene: TRBV14; abundance: NA; d_gene: NA; CDR3aa: CASSHGGGATYEQYF; CDR3nt: TGTGCCAGCAGCCATGGGGGGGGCGCCACCTACGAGCAGTACTTC
j_gene: TRBJ2-7; v_gene: TRBV2; abundance: many; d_gene: TRBD2; CDR3aa: CASSEAIAGTREQYF; CDR3nt: TGTGCCAGCAGTGAAGCGATAGCGGGGACGCGGGAGCAGTACTTC
j_gene: TRBJ1-1; v_gene: TRBV25-1; abundance: few; d_gene: TRBD1; CDR3aa: CASRAAGQGGLAFF; CDR3nt: TGTGCCAGCAGAGCTGCCGGACAGGGGGGACTAGCTTTCTTT
j_gene: TRBJ2-1; v_gene: TRBV28; abundance: NA; d_gene: NA; CDR3aa: CASSLTGRSSYNEQFF; CDR3nt: TGTGCCAGCAGTTTAACGGGGAGATCCTCCTACAATGAGCAGTTCTTC
j_gene: TRBJ1-4; v_gene: TRBV7-8; abundance: NA; d_gene: TRBD1; CDR3aa: CASSRLGRRDSSNEKLFF; CDR3nt: TGTGCCAGCAGCCGCTTAGGGCGCCGGGACAGCTCTAATGAAAAACTGTTTTTT
j_gene: TRBJ2-1; v_gene: TRBV28; abundance: NA; d_gene: TRBD2; CDR3aa: CASKTASGIWEQFF; CDR3nt: TGTGCCAGCAAGACAGCTAGCGGGATTTGGGAGCAGTTCTTC
j_gene: TRBJ2-2; v_gene: TRBV12-3/TRBV12-4; abundance: NA; d_gene: TRBD2; CDR3aa: CASSFLSGRAFSAGELFF; CDR3nt: TGTGCCAGCAGTTTTCTCAGCGGGAGGGCCTTCTCGGCCGGGGAGCTGTTTTTT
j_gene: TRBJ2-7; v_gene: TRBV7-9; abundance: NA; d_gene: TRBD1; CDR3aa: CASSFDRGEQYF; CDR3nt: TGTGCCAGCAGCTTCGACAGGGGGGAGCAGTACTTC
j_gene: TRBJ2-7; v_gene: TRBV3-1; abundance: few; d_gene: NA; CDR3aa: CASSPWGNEQYF; CDR3nt: TGTGCCAGCAGCCCCTGGGGGAACGAGCAGTACTTC
j_gene: TRBJ2-2; v_gene: TRBV7-3; abundance: many; d_gene: NA; CDR3aa: CASSLNGSPNTGELFF; CDR3nt: TGTGCCAGCAGCTTGAACGGGAGCCCAAACACCGGGGAGCTGTTTTTT
j_gene: TRBJ2-5; v_gene: TRBV10-3; abundance: few; d_gene: NA; CDR3aa: CAIKRGGQETQYF; CDR3nt: TGTGCCATCAAAAGAGGGGGCCAAGAGACCCAGTACTTC
j_gene: TRBJ2-1; v_gene: TRBV27; abundance: NA; d_gene: NA; CDR3aa: CASSNGGRNEQFF; CDR3nt: TGTGCCAGCAGTAACGGGGGGCGCAATGAGCAGTTCTTC
j_gene: TRBJ1-3; v_gene: TRBV5-1; abundance: few; d_gene: NA; CDR3aa: CASSLSSSSGNTIYF; CDR3nt: TGCGCCAGCAGCTTGTCCAGTTCGTCCGGAAACACCATATATTTT
j_gene: TRBJ2-6; v_gene: TRBV20-1; abundance: few; d_gene: NA; CDR3aa: CSALTPRSGANVLTF; CDR3nt: TGCAGTGCACTGACTCCACGCTCTGGGGCCAACGTCCTGACTTTC
j_gene: TRBJ1-2; v_gene: TRBV25-1; abundance: many; d_gene: TRBD1; CDR3aa: CASSGRDRGPYGYTF; CDR3nt: TGTGCCAGCAGTGGAAGGGACAGGGGGCCCTATGGCTACACCTTC
j_gene: TRBJ1-2; v_gene: TRBV12-3/TRBV12-4; abundance: many; d_gene: NA; CDR3aa: CASSLVEGSGYTF; CDR3nt: TGTGCCAGCAGTTTAGTTGAGGGATCTGGCTACACCTTC
j_gene: TRBJ1-5; v_gene: TRBV28; abundance: many; d_gene: TRBD1; CDR3aa: CASREPGTGYSQPQHF; CDR3nt: TGTGCCAGCAGAGAGCCAGGGACAGGGTATAGTCAGCCCCAGCATTTT
j_gene: TRBJ1-3; v_gene: TRBV10-3; abundance: NA; d_gene: NA; CDR3aa: CAISSGNGGNTIYF; CDR3nt: TGTGCCATCAGTTCAGGCAACGGTGGAAACACCATATATTTT
j_gene: TRBJ2-2; v_gene: TRBV13; abundance: NA; d_gene: TRBD2; CDR3aa: CASSLPVGLAGTGELFF; CDR3nt: TGTGCCAGCAGCTTACCGGTCGGACTAGCGGGGACCGGGGAGCTGTTTTTT
j_gene: TRBJ2-3; v_gene: TRBV28; abundance: NA; d_gene: NA; CDR3aa: CASSDDSSSTDTQYF; CDR3nt: TGTGCCAGCAGTGACGACAGCTCTAGCACAGATACGCAGTATTTT
j_gene: TRBJ2-5; v_gene: TRBV20-1; abundance: many; d_gene: TRBD1; CDR3aa: CSAPRTGGGETQYF; CDR3nt: TGCAGTGCTCCCAGGACAGGGGGTGGAGAGACCCAGTACTTC
j_gene: TRBJ1-2; v_gene: TRBV9; abundance: NA; d_gene: NA; CDR3aa: CASSVDQPLTPRGYTF; CDR3nt: TGTGCCAGCAGCGTAGATCAACCCCTCACGCCCCGAGGCTACACCTTC
j_gene: TRBJ1-2; v_gene: TRBV5-1; abundance: NA; d_gene: NA; CDR3aa: CASSPDSWGDYGYTF; CDR3nt: TGCGCCAGCAGCCCCGACAGTTGGGGGGACTATGGCTACACCTTC
j_gene: TRBJ2-7; v_gene: TRBV18; abundance: NA; d_gene: TRBD2; CDR3aa: CASSLTGTSNYEQYF; CDR3nt: TGTGCCAGCTCACTCACCGGGACTAGTAACTACGAGCAGTACTTC
j_gene: TRBJ2-7; v_gene: TRBV7-2; abundance: many; d_gene: NA; CDR3aa: CASSNGQTYEQYF; CDR3nt: TGTGCCAGCAGCAACGGACAGACCTACGAGCAGTACTTC
j_gene: TRBJ2-3; v_gene: TRBV6-2/TRBV6-3; abundance: NA; d_gene: TRBD2; CDR3aa: CATAQRGGTDTQYF; CDR3nt: TGTGCCACCGCGCAGCGGGGGGGCACAGATACGCAGTATTTT
j_gene: TRBJ1-1; v_gene: TRBV6-1; abundance: NA; d_gene: NA; CDR3aa: CASSYSFSGGQGTEAFF; CDR3nt: TGTGCCAGCAGTTACTCTTTTTCTGGTGGACAAGGCACTGAAGCTTTCTTT
j_gene: TRBJ2-2; v_gene: TRBV7-2; abundance: NA; d_gene: NA; CDR3aa: CASSLVRKGPTGELFF; CDR3nt: TGTGCCAGCAGCCTAGTCAGAAAGGGCCCCACCGGGGAGCTGTTTTTT
j_gene: TRBJ2-7; v_gene: TRBV20-1; abundance: NA; d_gene: TRBD1; CDR3aa: CSALGTANDETLPYEQYF; CDR3nt: TGCAGTGCGTTAGGGACAGCCAATGATGAGACCCTCCCCTACGAGCAGTACTTC
j_gene: TRBJ2-7; v_gene: TRBV15; abundance: few; d_gene: NA; CDR3aa: CATSRARARDYEQYF; CDR3nt: TGTGCCACCAGCAGAGCTAGAGCCCGGGACTACGAGCAGTACTTC